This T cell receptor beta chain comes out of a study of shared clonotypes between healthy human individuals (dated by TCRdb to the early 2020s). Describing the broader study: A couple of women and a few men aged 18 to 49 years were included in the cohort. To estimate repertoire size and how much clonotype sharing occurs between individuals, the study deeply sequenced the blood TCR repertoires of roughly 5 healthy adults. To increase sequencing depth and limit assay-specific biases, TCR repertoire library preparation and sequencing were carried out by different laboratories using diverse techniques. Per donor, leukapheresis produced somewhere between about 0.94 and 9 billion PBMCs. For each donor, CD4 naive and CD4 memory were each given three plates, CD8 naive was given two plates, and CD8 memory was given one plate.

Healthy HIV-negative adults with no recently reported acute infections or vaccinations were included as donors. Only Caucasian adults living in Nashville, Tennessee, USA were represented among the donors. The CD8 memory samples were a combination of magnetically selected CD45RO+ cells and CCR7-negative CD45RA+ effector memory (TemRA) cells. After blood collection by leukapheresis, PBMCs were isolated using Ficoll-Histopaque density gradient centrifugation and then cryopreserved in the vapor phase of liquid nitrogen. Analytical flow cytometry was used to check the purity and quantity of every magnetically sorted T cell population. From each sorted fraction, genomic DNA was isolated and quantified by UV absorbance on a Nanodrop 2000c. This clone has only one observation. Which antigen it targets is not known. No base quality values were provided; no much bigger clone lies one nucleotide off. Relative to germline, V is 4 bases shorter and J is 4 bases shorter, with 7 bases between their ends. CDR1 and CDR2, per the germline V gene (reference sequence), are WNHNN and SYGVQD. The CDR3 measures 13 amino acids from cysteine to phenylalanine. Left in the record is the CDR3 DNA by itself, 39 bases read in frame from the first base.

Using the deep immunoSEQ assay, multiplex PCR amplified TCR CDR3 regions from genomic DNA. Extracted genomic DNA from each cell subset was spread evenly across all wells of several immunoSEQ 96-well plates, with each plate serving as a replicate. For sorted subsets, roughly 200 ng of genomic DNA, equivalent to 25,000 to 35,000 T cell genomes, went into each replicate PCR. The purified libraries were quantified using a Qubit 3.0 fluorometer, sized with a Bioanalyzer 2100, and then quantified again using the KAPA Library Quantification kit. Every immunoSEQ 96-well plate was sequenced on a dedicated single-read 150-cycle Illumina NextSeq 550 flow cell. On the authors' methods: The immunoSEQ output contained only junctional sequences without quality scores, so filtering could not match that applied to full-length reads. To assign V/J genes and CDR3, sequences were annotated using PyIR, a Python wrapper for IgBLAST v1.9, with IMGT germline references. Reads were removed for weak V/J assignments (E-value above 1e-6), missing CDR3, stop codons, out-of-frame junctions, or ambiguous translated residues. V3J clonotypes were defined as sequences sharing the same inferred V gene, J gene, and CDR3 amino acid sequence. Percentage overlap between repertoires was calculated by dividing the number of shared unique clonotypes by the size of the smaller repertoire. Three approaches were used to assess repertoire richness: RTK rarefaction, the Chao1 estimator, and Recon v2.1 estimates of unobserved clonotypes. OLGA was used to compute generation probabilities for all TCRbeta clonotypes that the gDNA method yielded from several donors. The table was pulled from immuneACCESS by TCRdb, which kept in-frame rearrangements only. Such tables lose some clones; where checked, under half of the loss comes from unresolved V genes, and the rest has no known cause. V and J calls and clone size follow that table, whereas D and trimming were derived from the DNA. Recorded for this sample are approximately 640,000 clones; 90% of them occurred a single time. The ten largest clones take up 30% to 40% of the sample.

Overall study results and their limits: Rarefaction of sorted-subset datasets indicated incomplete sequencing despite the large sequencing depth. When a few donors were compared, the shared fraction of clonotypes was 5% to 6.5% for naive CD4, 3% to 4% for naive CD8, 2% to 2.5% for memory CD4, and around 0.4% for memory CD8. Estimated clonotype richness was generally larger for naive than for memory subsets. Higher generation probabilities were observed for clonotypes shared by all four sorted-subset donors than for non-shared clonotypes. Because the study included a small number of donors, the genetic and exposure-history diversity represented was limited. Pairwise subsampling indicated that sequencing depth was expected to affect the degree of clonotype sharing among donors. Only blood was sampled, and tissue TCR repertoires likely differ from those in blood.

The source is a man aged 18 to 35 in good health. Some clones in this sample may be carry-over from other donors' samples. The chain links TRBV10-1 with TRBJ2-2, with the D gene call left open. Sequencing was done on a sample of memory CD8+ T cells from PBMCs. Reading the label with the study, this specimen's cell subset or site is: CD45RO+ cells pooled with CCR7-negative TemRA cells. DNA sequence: TGCGCCAGCAGTGTTTTGAGCACCGGGGAGCTGTTTTTT. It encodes CASSVLSTGELFF.